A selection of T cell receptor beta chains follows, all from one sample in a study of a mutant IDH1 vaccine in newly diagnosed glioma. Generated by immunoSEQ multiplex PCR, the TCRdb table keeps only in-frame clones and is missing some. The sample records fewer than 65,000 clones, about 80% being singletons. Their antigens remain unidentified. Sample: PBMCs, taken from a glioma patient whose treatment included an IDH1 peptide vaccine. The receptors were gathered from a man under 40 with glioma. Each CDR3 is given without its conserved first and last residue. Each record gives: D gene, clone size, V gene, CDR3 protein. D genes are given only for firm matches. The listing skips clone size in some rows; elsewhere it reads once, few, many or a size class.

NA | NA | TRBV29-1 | SVEQISGANVLT
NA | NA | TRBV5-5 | ASSTQVGMNTEAF
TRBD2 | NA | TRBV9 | ASSLQLGTSGGGTQY
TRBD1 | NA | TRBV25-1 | ASSETGTENIQY
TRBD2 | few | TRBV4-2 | ASSPKLGFQSRTSGGTDTQY
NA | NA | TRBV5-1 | ASSLGEEAF
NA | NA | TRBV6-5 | ASSYAGANPGLLH
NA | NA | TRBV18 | ASSPRGGPSAEAF
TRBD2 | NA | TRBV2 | ASLKTSGSYEQY
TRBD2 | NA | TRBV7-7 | ASSLNGLAGANEQF
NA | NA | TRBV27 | ASSFFGGQPQH
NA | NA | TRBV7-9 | ASSLVEGQPQH
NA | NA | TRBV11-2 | ASSYAYRVATEAF
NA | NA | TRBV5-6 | ASSLEIGRGNTEAF
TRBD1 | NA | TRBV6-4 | ASSQGARGANVLT
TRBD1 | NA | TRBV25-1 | ASSSGTGARVNEKLF
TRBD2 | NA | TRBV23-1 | ASSRGGGPPGRETQY
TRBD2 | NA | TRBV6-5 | ASSRGGGAGETQY
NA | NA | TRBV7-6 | ASSLEATANTGELF
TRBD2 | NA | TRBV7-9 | ASSFGTSGGADTQY
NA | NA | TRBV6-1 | ASTGPANTEAF
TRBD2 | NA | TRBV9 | ASSYLAGGPDTQY
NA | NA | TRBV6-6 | ASSPGGLAKNIQY
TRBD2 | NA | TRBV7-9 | ASSFGSGGARTSQETQY
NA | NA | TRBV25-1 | ASSEKGRGYEKLF
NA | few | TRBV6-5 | ASRLTPGSPEAF
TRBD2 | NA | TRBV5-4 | ASSPGASGGAGKNIQY
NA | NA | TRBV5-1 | ASSLTGQFSYEQY
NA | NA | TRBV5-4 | ASSQTGQGEQY
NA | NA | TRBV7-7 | ASSSRGWNTGELF
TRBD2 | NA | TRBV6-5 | ASRWEGSGANVLT
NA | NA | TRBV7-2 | ASSLYTGNTEAF
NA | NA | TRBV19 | ASSIWRGVGKYTEAF
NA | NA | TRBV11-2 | ASRLRGDTEAF
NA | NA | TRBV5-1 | ASSLEVLGAGYT
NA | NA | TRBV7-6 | ASSLVVQGDYGYT
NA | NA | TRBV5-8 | ASSSPGQWRNTEAF
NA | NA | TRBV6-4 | ASSDGSTTDTQY
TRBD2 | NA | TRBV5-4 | ASARGSGGSDTQY
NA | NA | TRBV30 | AWKASGGNTIY
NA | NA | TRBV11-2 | ASSPRTNEQF